The 31 T cell receptor beta chains given below trace back to one sample, sequenced in a study of blood T cell repertoires in COVID-19. Here immunoSEQ multiplex PCR was the method, and the copy in TCRdb shows in-frame clones only, minus some. This table holds 450,000 to 500,000 clones, about 85% found once. Sequencing used PBMCs or T cells enriched from blood (not recorded which). Source of these receptors: a woman between 18 and 29 years old who had recovered from COVID-19.

The chain links TRBV6-6 to TRBJ2-3, with 7 bases that match TRBD2. Germline trimming cut 1 base from V and 1 base from J; bases unmatched to any gene: 2. The CDR3 totals 15 residues. The germline gives CDR1 MNHNY, CDR2 SVGAGI (reference sequence). In nucleotides, the CDR3 is TGTGCCAGCAGTTACTTACGGGGGGGCACAGATACGCAGTATTTT. Amino acid sequence: CASSYLRGGTDTQYF.

This rearrangement joins TRBV5-4 to TRBJ1-2; TRBD1 matches at 8 bases. The junction had 6 bases not matched to a gene; V was cut back by 4 bases and J by 4 bases. CDR1 is SGHNT and CDR2 is YYREEE in the germline V gene (reference sequence). The CDR3 covers 14 residues. The CDR3 protein is CASSRTGYSYGYTF. The CDR3 DNA reads TGTGCCAGCAGCCGGACAGGGTATTCCTATGGCTACACCTTC.

This clone came up a few times. The chain uses TRBV27 and TRBJ1-1; 7 positions agree with TRBD1. J lost 0 bases, V lost 5 bases, and 3 bases had no gene match. The CDR3 is made up of 14 amino acids. The V gene's germline CDR1 is MNHEY and CDR2 SMNVEV (reference sequence). As DNA, the CDR3 is TGTGCCAGCAGTGGGGGACAGTTGAACACTGAAGCTTTCTTT. This gives the protein CASSGGQLNTEAFF.

This sequence joins TRBV11-2 and TRBJ2-5; D may be TRBD1 (7 bases). Trimming removed 4 bases at V and 1 base at J, with 16 bases between. CDR1 and CDR2 (germline): SGHAT, FQNNGV. The CDR3 runs to 16 residues. The CDR3 loop is CASSSLLRGAQETQYF. For the CDR3, the DNA is TGTGCCAGCAGCTCTCTCCTCAGGGGGGCCCAAGAGACCCAGTACTTC.

Worth noting for this clone: Other nucleotide sequences in the sample specify the same CDR3. The V call is TRBV28, the J call TRBJ1-5, with TRBD1 identical over 9 bases. The CDR3 sequence is 15 residues long. Germline values: CDR1 MDHEN, CDR2 SYDVKM. The V and J ends lost 4 bases and 4 bases, in that order; junction bases with no gene match: 5. In DNA form, the CDR3 reads TGTGCCAGCAGTTCACCGACAGGGGGAAATCAGCCCCAGCATTTT. It translates to CASSSPTGGNQPQHF.

The chain carries TRBV12-5 and TRBJ2-3; TRBD1 aligns across 7 bases. The CDR3 totals 17 residues. The J segment lost 6 bases and the V segment lost 0 bases, leaving 12 bases of the junction unmatched. Germline V gene data show CDR1 as LGHNT and CDR2 as FRNRAP. The CDR3 sequence is CASGLVPTGLDRDTQYF. CDR3 in DNA: TGTGCTAGTGGTTTGGTACCGACAGGGTTGGACAGGGATACGCAGTATTTT.

This clone was counted once. CDR3 coding DNA: TGCGCCAGCAGCTTCTCCTCACAGGGGAATAACTATGGCTACACCTTC. It codes for CASSFSSQGNNYGYTF. This chain joins TRBV5-1 and TRBJ1-2, with 7 bases identical to TRBD1. CDR1 and CDR2 from the germline V gene are SGHRS and YFSETQ. This CDR3 is built from 16 residues. V shed 2 bases and J 1 base; nucleotides not matched to a gene: 8.

This rearrangement joins TRBV7-6 to TRBJ2-2, with 8 bases aligning to TRBD1. CDR3 length: 15 amino acids. V was clipped by 1 base and J by 5 bases; unmatched bases: 3. Germline V gives CDR1 SGHVS, CDR2 FNYEAQ. Written as DNA, the CDR3 is TGTGCCAGCAGCTTAGACAGGGGGAAGACCGGGGAGCTGTTTTTT. This encodes CASSLDRGKTGELFF.

The chain uses TRBV5-1 and TRBJ2-1, with TRBD2 identical over 12 bases. Germline loops: CDR1 SGHRS, CDR2 YFSETQ. The CDR3 contains 14 residues. Trimming cost V 3 bases and J 10 bases; bases outside gene matches: 5. The DNA for the CDR3 is TGCGCCAGCAGCTCTAGCGGGGGGGCTCGCGAGCAGTTCTTC. Translated, it gives CASSSSGGAREQFF. The full variable domain, in which reference TRBV5-1 and TRBJ2-1 provide the parts outside the CDR3, is KAGVTQTPRYLIKTRGQQVTLSCSPISGHRSVSWYQQTPGQGLQFLFEYFSETQRNKGNFPGRFSGRQFSNSRSEMNVSTLELGDSALYLCASSSSGGAREQFFGPGTRLTVL.

This chain uses TRBV2 with TRBJ2-3; D is possibly TRBD1 (5 bases). The length of the CDR3 is 14 residues. The V gene's germline CDR1 is SNHLY and CDR2 FYNNEI. V lost 6 bases and J 1 base, leaving 11 bases between the germline ends. As DNA, the CDR3 is TGTGCCAGCAGCCACAGGACGCGCACAGATACGCAGTATTTT. Encoded protein: CASSHRTRTDTQYF.

The CDR3 nucleotides are TGTGCCAGCAGGTCCGGCTATGGCTACACCTTC. Its translation: CASRSGYGYTF. The chain carries TRBV25-1 and TRBJ1-2, with D uncertain. This CDR3 has 11 amino acids. The germline V and J ends were trimmed by 6 bases and 4 bases, with 6 bases remaining between them. Germline V gene data show CDR1 as MGHDK and CDR2 as SYGVNS.

The J gene is TRBJ2-5, the V gene TRBV19; TRBD1 aligns across 7 bases. After removal of 3 bases from V and 1 base from J, the junction contained 8 bases not matched to a gene. The CDR3 totals 16 residues. Looked up from germline, CDR1 is LNHDA and CDR2 is SQIVND (reference sequence). CDR3: CASSISRAGGQETQYF. As DNA, the CDR3 is TGTGCCAGTAGTATCTCCCGGGCAGGGGGCCAAGAGACCCAGTACTTC.

The CDR3 spells CASRKQESVYEQYF. Here the CDR3 DNA reads TGCGCCAGCAGAAAACAGGAATCGGTCTACGAGCAGTACTTC. The chain couples TRBV10-2 to TRBJ2-7, with a tentative D call TRBD1 (5 bases). Germline V gives CDR1 WSHSY, CDR2 SAAADI. Between the trimmed V and J ends, which lost 6 bases and 3 bases, there was a span of 15 bases. The CDR3 consists of 14 residues.

The chain recombines TRBV3-1 (or the pseudogene TRBV3-2) with TRBJ1-6; D is unresolved. V was clipped by 3 bases and J by 15 bases, with 15 bases between them. CDR3 length: 13 residues. Germline CDR1 LGHDT, CDR2 YNNKEL (reference sequence). The CDR3, as DNA: TGTGCCAGCAGCCACCAGGCACCCCCTGACCTCCACTTT. Protein product: CASSHQAPPDLHF.

J is TRBJ1-6 and V is TRBV6-6; no reliable D call. Trimming removed 2 bases at V and 17 bases at J, with 13 bases between. The CDR3 spans 12 residues. Looked up from germline, CDR1 is MNHNY and CDR2 is SVGAGI (reference sequence). The CDR3 spells CASSYSGQVIHF. As DNA, the CDR3 is TGTGCCAGCAGTTACAGTGGGCAGGTTATCCACTTT.

The V gene is TRBV24-1, the J gene TRBJ2-2; TRBD1 aligns across 9 bases. This CDR3 has 14 amino acids. Looked up from germline, CDR1 is KGHDR and CDR2 is SFDVKD. V shed 7 bases and J 6 bases; nucleotides not matched to a gene: 5. The CDR3 nucleotides are TGTGCCACCAGATGGGACAGGGCATCCGGGGAGCTGTTTTTT. Encoded protein: CATRWDRASGELFF.

J is TRBJ2-2 and V is TRBV11-2; weak D call: TRBD2 (5 bases). The germline V gene encodes CDR1 SGHAT and CDR2 FQNNGV. V was pared by 5 bases and J by 3 bases, with 13 bases between. The CDR3 covers 15 residues. CDR3 sequence reads: CASSPAGVYTGELFF. Written as DNA, the CDR3 is TGTGCCAGCAGCCCCGCCGGGGTCTACACCGGGGAGCTGTTTTTT.

This chain links TRBV5-1 with TRBJ1-2; the D is unclear. V shed 3 bases and J shed 10 bases, with 13 bases lying between them. Germline V gives CDR1 SGHRS, CDR2 YFSETQ. This CDR3 region has 12 residues. Here the CDR3 reads CASSSRGRDYTF. Written as DNA, the CDR3 is TGCGCCAGCAGCTCCCGGGGTAGGGACTACACCTTC.

The chain combines TRBV5-1 with TRBJ1-4; D remains ambiguous. Germline loops: CDR1 SGHRS, CDR2 YFSETQ. The V end lost 5 bases, the J end lost 9 bases, and 17 bases lay between the germline ends. This CDR3 is built from 14 residues. The CDR3 DNA reads as TGCGCCAGCAGGCTGATACTAGATGGGAAAAAACTGTTTTTT. Amino acids: CASRLILDGKKLFF.

This chain joins TRBV27 and TRBJ1-1; tentative D call: TRBD1 (6 bases). V gave up 6 bases and J gave up 0 bases, with 11 bases separating them. Germline V lookup: CDR1 MNHEY, CDR2 SMNVEV (reference sequence). There are 14 residues in the CDR3. The CDR3 sequence is CASSRGSVNTEAFF. Written as DNA, the CDR3 is TGTGCCAGCAGCAGGGGTTCGGTGAACACTGAAGCTTTCTTT.

The table lists this clone with a few counts. The chain combines TRBV30 with TRBJ1-5; 7 bases align to TRBD1. The CDR3 is 13 residues long. The germline CDR1 and CDR2 sequences are GTSNPN and SVGIG (reference sequence). V trimming: 7 bases; J trimming: 5 bases; junction bases outside the gene matches: 8. The DNA for the CDR3 is TGTGCCTTCACTACAGGGGCCGATCAGCCCCAGCATTTT. Translated, it gives CAFTTGADQPQHF. Complete variable domain (other parts from reference TRBV30 and TRBJ1-5): SQTIHQWPATLVQPVGSPLSLECTVEGTSNPNLYWYRQAAGRGLQLLFYSVGIGQISSEVPQNLSASRPQDRQFILSSKKLLLSDSGFYLCAFTTGADQPQHFGDGTRLSIL.

The genes are TRBV4-2 and TRBJ1-1; no reliable D call. Germline CDR1 LGHNA, CDR2 YNFKEQ. The CDR3 has 14 amino acids. Trimming took off 1 base at V and 3 bases at J, with 9 bases between the two ends. Written as DNA, the CDR3 is TGTGCCAGCAGCCAAGCCGCAGAAGACACTGAAGCTTTCTTT. It specifies CASSQAAEDTEAFF.

This chain's CDR3 is CASSSSGVDTQYF. CDR3 DNA: TGTGCCAGCAGCTCCTCAGGGGTAGATACGCAGTATTTT. This chain connects TRBV5-6 to TRBJ2-3; tentatively, D is TRBD1 (6 bases). The CDR3 loop spans 13 amino acids. CDR1 SGHDT and CDR2 YYEEEE come from the germline V gene. Deletions cut 3 bases from V and 5 bases from J, with 10 bases between.

The chain joins TRBV4-1 to TRBJ1-4; 9 bases map to TRBD1. The CDR3 sequence is 18 residues long. CDR1 is MGHRA and CDR2 is YSYEKL in the germline V gene. The ends lost 2 bases at V and 5 bases at J; junction bases unmatched: 12. Here the CDR3 reads CASSQKGTGRSLNEKLFF. In nucleotides, the CDR3 is TGCGCCAGCAGCCAAAAGGGGACAGGGCGATCCCTCAATGAAAAACTGTTTTTT.

The chain combines TRBV6-5 with TRBJ1-4; no clear D gene. V lost 8 bases and J lost 8, with 12 bases in between. CDR1 and CDR2 from the germline V gene are MNHEY and SVGAGI. This CDR3 is 12 amino acids long. CDR3 coding DNA: TGTGCCAGCTCAGAGGGCCGGGAAAAACTGTTTTTT. Translation: CASSEGREKLFF.

The CDR3 region has the DNA TGTGCCAGCTCACCCACCAGGGGGCGCAGGGGAGATACGCAGTATTTT. This translates into CASSPTRGRRGDTQYF. This chain links TRBV18 with TRBJ2-3; 8 nucleotides align to TRBD1. The CDR3 contains 16 residues. Losses at the gene ends were 3 bases for V and 5 bases for J; bases not matched to a gene: 10. CDR1 KGHSH and CDR2 LQKENI come from the germline V gene. Supplemented by reference TRBV18 and TRBJ2-3, the full variable domain reads NAGVMQNPRHLVRRRGQEARLRCSPMKGHSHVYWYRQLPEEGLKFMVYLQKENIIDESGMPKERFSAEFPKEGPSILRIQQVVRGDSAAYFCASSPTRGRRGDTQYFGPGTRLTVL.

This chain uses TRBV30 with TRBJ1-6; D gene ambiguous. The CDR3 length is 14 residues. V lost 0 bases, J lost 7 bases, and 10 bases lay in between. The germline V gene has CDR1 GTSNPN and CDR2 SVGIG (reference sequence). The CDR3 loop is CAWSVSGGNSPLHF. Written as DNA, the CDR3 is TGTGCCTGGAGTGTTTCAGGAGGGAATTCACCCCTCCACTTT.

The CDR3 region has the DNA TGTGCCACCAGTGAGGCTACGACAGAACCGAACACCGGGGAGCTGTTTTTT. Protein product: CATSEATTEPNTGELFF. The chain has TRBV24-1 and TRBJ2-2, with D possibly matching TRBD1 (5 bases). Looked up from germline, CDR1 is KGHDR and CDR2 is SFDVKD. V was cut by 4 bases and J by 0 bases, with 14 bases left in between. The CDR3 totals 17 residues.

This rearrangement joins TRBV7-2 to TRBJ1-1; D call uncertain. Germline assignment: CDR1 SGHTA and CDR2 FQGNSA. V shed 6 bases and J shed 5 bases, with 19 bases lying between them. CDR3 length: 15 amino acids. CDR3 region: CASSFGGFEKTEAFF. As DNA, the CDR3 is TGTGCCAGCAGTTTTGGAGGGTTTGAGAAAACTGAAGCTTTCTTT.

The V call is TRBV3-1 (or the pseudogene TRBV3-2), the J call TRBJ1-4; weak D call: TRBD1 (5 bases). CDR1 LGHDT and CDR2 YNNKEL come from the germline V gene (reference sequence). The CDR3 is made up of 15 amino acids. The germline V and J ends were trimmed by 4 bases and 4 bases, with 13 bases remaining between them. The CDR3 DNA reads TGTGCCAGCAGCCCTGCAGGGCAAATTAATGAAAAACTGTTTTTT. Protein product: CASSPAGQINEKLFF.

V gene TRBV2 combines with J gene TRBJ1-4, with 7 bases matching TRBD1. The CDR3 length is 15 residues. V lost 4 bases and J lost 3; bases outside the gene matches: 5. Looked up from germline, CDR1 is SNHLY and CDR2 is FYNNEI. The CDR3 sequence: CASSARDSSNEKLFF. In DNA form, the CDR3 reads TGTGCCAGCAGTGCCCGGGACAGCTCTAATGAAAAACTGTTTTTT.